These 25 T cell receptor beta chains came from one sample sequenced in a study of cytomegalovirus exposure and HLA in healthy donors. The data were produced by immunoSEQ multiplex PCR, yet TCRdb's version contains in-frame clones alone and is incomplete. The table includes under 350,000 clones, 80% to 90% detected once. The sample consisted of PBMCs. The receptors stem from a woman between 18 and 29 years old in good health and CMV-seronegative.

This sequence joins TRBV6-4 and TRBJ1-2, with a possible D match to TRBD1 (5 bases). This CDR3 is built from 13 residues. The V and J ends lost 4 bases and 4 bases respectively, with 10 bases between them. Looked up from germline, CDR1 is MRHNA and CDR2 is SNTAGT. CDR3 residues: CASSGRGFYGYTF. DNA for the CDR3: TGTGCCAGCAGTGGACGGGGGTTCTATGGCTACACCTTC.

V is TRBV10-1 and J is TRBJ1-5; TRBD1 is a possible D gene (5 bases). The CDR3 runs to 14 residues. The V end lost 11 bases, the J end lost 0 bases, and 14 bases lay between the germline ends. Germline V gene lookup returns CDR1 WNHNN and CDR2 SYGVQD (reference sequence). CDR3 nucleotides: TGCGCCCGTACAGGTTATTTTAGCAATCAGCCCCAGCATTTT. This sequence encodes CARTGYFSNQPQHF.

The chain links TRBV6-5 to TRBJ1-2, with TRBD1 matching over 7 bases. Unmatched junction bases numbered 13, after V lost 7 bases and J lost 8 bases. This CDR3 has 14 amino acids. Germline V gene data show CDR1 as MNHEY and CDR2 as SVGAGI. As DNA, the CDR3 is TGTGCCAGCAACGAACGACAGGGATTTAACGGCTACACCTTC. Its translation: CASNERQGFNGYTF.

This clone was detected only once. The chain carries TRBV28 and TRBJ1-6, with 9 bases aligning to TRBD1. Germline V gene sequence: CDR1 MDHEN, CDR2 SYDVKM. With V trimmed by 5 bases and J by 6 bases, 11 bases remained unmatched. This CDR3 is 17 amino acids long. CDR3 in DNA: TGTGCCAGCAGTGTACCTCCGGGACAGGGAATTAATTCACCCCTCCACTTT. It codes for CASSVPPGQGINSPLHF.

This clone was detected a few times. This chain uses TRBV12-5 with TRBJ2-7; TRBD1 is a possible D gene (5 bases). The CDR3 is 13 amino acids. Germline CDR1 and CDR2: LGHNT and FRNRAP. The V gene lost 6 bases and the J gene lost 2 bases, with 11 bases spanning the gap. The CDR3 sequence: CASGLQDPYEQYF. DNA for the CDR3: TGTGCTAGTGGCCTACAGGATCCCTACGAGCAGTACTTC.

This clone showed up just once. The CDR3 is CASSPYARGNEKLFF. CDR3 bases: TGTGCCAGTAGTCCCTACGCCAGGGGAAATGAAAAACTGTTTTTT. The chain has TRBV19 and TRBJ1-4, with a weak D call TRBD1 (6 bases). The CDR3 contains 15 residues. V lost 5 bases to trimming and J lost 5 bases, with 15 bases between them. The germline CDR1 and CDR2 sequences are LNHDA and SQIVND (reference sequence).

The CDR3 DNA sequence: TGTGCCAGCTCACCACGGCCAGGGACTTTATCCTCCTCTGGAAACACCATATATTTT. Residues: CASSPRPGTLSSSGNTIYF. The chain recombines TRBV18 with TRBJ1-3; a weak D match, TRBD1 (5 bases). Germline V gene lookup returns CDR1 KGHSH and CDR2 LQKENI. V was clipped by 1 base and J by 0 bases, with 19 bases between them. This CDR3 is built from 19 residues.

V usage is TRBV2 and J usage is TRBJ2-3; D is undetermined. CDR1 is SNHLY and CDR2 is FYNNEI in the germline V gene. Deletions cut 7 bases from V and 3 bases from J, with 14 bases between. CDR3 length: 14 residues. The chain's CDR3 is CASMGSMVTDTQYF. CDR3 DNA sequence: TGTGCCAGCATGGGCAGCATGGTAACAGATACGCAGTATTTT.

The V call is TRBV4-2, the J call TRBJ1-2, with D possibly being TRBD1 (6 bases). CDR1 and CDR2 from the germline V gene are LGHNA and YNFKEQ. V was clipped by 4 bases and J by 7 bases, with 10 bases between them. This CDR3 is built from 12 residues. CDR3 in DNA: TGTGCCAGCAGCCTGGGGGCGGCTGGCTACACCTTC. Protein: CASSLGAAGYTF.

This clone appeared a few times. The chain joins TRBV6-5 to TRBJ1-1; the match to TRBD1 covers 8 bases. Unmatched junction bases numbered 7, after V lost 7 bases and J lost 3 bases. The CDR3 spans 14 residues. The germline V gene encodes CDR1 MNHEY and CDR2 SVGAGI. In DNA form, the CDR3 reads TGTGCCAGCACCATGACAGGGGTTGACACTGAAGCTTTCTTT. Translation: CASTMTGVDTEAFF.

This rearrangement joins TRBV7-8 to TRBJ1-2, with D hard to call. CDR3 length: 14 amino acids. The V and J ends lost 7 bases and 4 bases respectively, with 16 bases between them. CDR1 and CDR2 from the germline V gene are SGHVS and FQNEAQ. In DNA form, the CDR3 reads TGTGCCAGCACCCAAGCGGCGGCTGTCTATGGCTACACCTTC. Protein: CASTQAAAVYGYTF. The entire variable domain, with the rest obtained from reference TRBV7-8 and TRBJ1-2, is as follows: GAGVSQSPRYKVAKRGQDVALRCDPISGHVSLFWYQQALGQGPEFLTYFQNEAQLDKSGLPSDRFFAERPEGSVSTLKIQRTQQEDSAVYLCASTQAAAVYGYTFGSGTRLTVV.

On this clone: A read error may produce the germline difference seen at one junction end. The V call is TRBV19, the J call TRBJ2-7; D is possibly TRBD2 (6 bases). The CDR3 length is 13 residues. Germline loops: CDR1 LNHDA, CDR2 SQIVND (reference sequence). CDR3 region: CASIPTMDRERNF. The CDR3 DNA follows: TGTGCCAGTATACCGACCATGGATCGGGAGCGGAACTTC.

The chain joins TRBV9 to TRBJ2-7; TRBD1 agrees at 12 bases. V shed 4 bases and J 7 bases; nucleotides not matched to a gene: 3. Germline V gene data show CDR1 as SGDLS and CDR2 as YYNGEE. CDR3 length equals 13 residues. The CDR3 reads CASSRDRGLEQYF. The DNA for the CDR3 is TGTGCCAGCAGCCGGGACAGGGGGCTTGAGCAGTACTTC. The full variable domain, its missing parts supplied by reference TRBV9 and TRBJ2-7, is DSGVTQTPKHLITATGQRVTLRCSPRSGDLSVYWYQQSLDQGLQFLIQYYNGEERAKGNILERFSAQQFPDLHSELNLSSLELGDSALYFCASSRDRGLEQYFGPGTRLTVT.

V usage is TRBV10-1 and J usage is TRBJ1-2; D is unresolved. The V gene lost 2 bases and the J gene lost 2 bases, with 9 bases spanning the gap. The CDR3 length is 14 residues. Germline assignment: CDR1 WNHNN and CDR2 SYGVQD (reference sequence). This chain's CDR3 is CASSEGYRNYGYTF. The CDR3 nucleotides are TGCGCCAGCAGTGAGGGGTACAGAAACTATGGCTACACCTTC.

The chain combines TRBV6-6 with TRBJ1-2; TRBD1 agrees at 10 bases. CDR1 and CDR2 (germline): MNHNY, SVGAGI (reference sequence). Trimming at V came to 5 bases and at J to 0 bases, leaving 6 bases not matched to a gene. This CDR3 comprises 16 residues. The CDR3 DNA reads as TGTGCCAGCAGTGCGGGGACAGGGGCCTCTAACTATGGCTACACCTTC. It specifies CASSAGTGASNYGYTF.

The chain is built from TRBV7-6 and TRBJ2-7, with D tentatively TRBD2 (6 bases). V dropped 0 bases and J dropped 1 base, with 10 bases sitting between them. The length of the CDR3 is 15 residues. Germline V lookup: CDR1 SGHVS, CDR2 FNYEAQ. The chain's CDR3 is CASSLAAGRSYEQYF. CDR3 nucleotides: TGTGCCAGCAGCTTAGCCGCGGGGAGGTCCTACGAGCAGTACTTC.

The chain joins TRBV5-6 to TRBJ1-1, with D possibly being TRBD1 (5 bases). CDR1 is SGHDT and CDR2 is YYEEEE in the germline V gene. The germline V and J ends were trimmed by 2 bases and 7 bases, with 27 bases remaining between them. There are 18 residues in the CDR3. For the CDR3, the DNA is TGTGCCAGCAGCTTCCCCTGGGAAGATCCTGCGGCAAGGGGTGAAGCTTTCTTT. This gives the protein CASSFPWEDPAARGEAFF. The full variable domain, completed using reference TRBV5-6 and TRBJ1-1, is DAGVTQSPTHLIKTRGQQVTLRCSPKSGHDTVSWYQQALGQGPQFIFQYYEEEERQRGNFPDRFSGHQFPNYSSELNVNALLLGDSALYLCASSFPWEDPAARGEAFFGQGTRLTVV.

J is TRBJ2-7 and V is TRBV2; 15 nucleotides align to TRBD2. The CDR3 is 15 amino acids. Per germline, CDR1 SNHLY and CDR2 FYNNEI. V dropped 5 bases and J dropped 13; count of bases not matched to a gene: 12. This CDR3 reads CASSPQGLAGGPPYF. DNA for the CDR3: TGTGCCAGCAGTCCCCAGGGACTAGCGGGAGGACCCCCCTACTTC.

The V call is TRBV4-3, the J call TRBJ1-2, with no clear D. Germline assignment: CDR1 LGHNA and CDR2 YSLEER. Trimming removed 1 base at V and 5 bases at J, with 14 bases between. This CDR3 contains 15 residues. CDR3 protein: CASSQVRTSGYGYTF. CDR3 in DNA: TGCGCCAGCAGCCAAGTGAGGACCTCGGGGTATGGCTACACCTTC.

As for this clone: Additional DNA sequences in this sample encode the identical CDR3. The chain recombines TRBV2 with TRBJ2-3, with D unresolved. Germline V gives CDR1 SNHLY, CDR2 FYNNEI. The CDR3 has 13 residues. V lost 2 bases and J lost 1, with 4 bases in between. CDR3: CASSEQGTDTQYF. CDR3 sequence (DNA): TGTGCCAGCAGTGAACAGGGCACAGATACGCAGTATTTT.

The gene calls are TRBV10-1 and TRBJ2-5; a possible D gene is TRBD1 (6 bases). Trimming shortened V by 3 bases and J by 5 bases, and 10 bases separated the two germline ends. Germline-derived CDR1 and CDR2 are WNHNN and SYGVQD (reference sequence). The CDR3 length is 13 residues. The CDR3 region has the DNA TGCGCCAGCAGTGACAGGGGTCTGGAGACCCAGTACTTC. Its translation is CASSDRGLETQYF.

The chain employs TRBV11-2 and TRBJ1-4; D might be TRBD1 (6 bases). The CDR3 has 15 amino acids. With 7 bases removed from V and 6 bases from J, the gap between germline ends came to 18 bases. The germline gives CDR1 SGHAT, CDR2 FQNNGV. The CDR3 DNA reads TGTGCCAGCAACCTTTTTGGGGGCGGGCATGAAAAACTGTTTTTT. It codes for CASNLFGGGHEKLFF. The full variable domain, with the rest looked up from reference TRBV11-2 and TRBJ1-4, is EAGVAQSPRYKIIEKRQSVAFWCNPISGHATLYWYQQILGQGPKLLIQFQNNGVVDDSQLPKDRFSAERLKGVDSTLKIQPAKLEDSAVYLCASNLFGGGHEKLFFGSGTQLSVL.

CDR3 sequence: CASSRGQATYGYTF. CDR3 nucleotide sequence: TGTGCCAGCAGCCGCGGACAGGCAACTTATGGCTACACCTTC. This chain links TRBV28 with TRBJ1-2; 7 bases fit TRBD1. This CDR3 is built from 14 residues. V gave up 6 bases and J gave up 5 bases; unmatched junction bases: 9. Germline-derived CDR1 and CDR2 are MDHEN and SYDVKM.

The chain is built from TRBV7-2 and TRBJ1-4, with 10 positions matching TRBD1. CDR1 is SGHTA and CDR2 is FQGNSA in the germline V gene. V was clipped by 3 bases and J by 6 bases; unmatched bases: 4. The CDR3 has 15 amino acids. In DNA form, the CDR3 reads TGTGCCAGCAGCTTCGGGGACAGGGGAGATGAAAAACTGTTTTTT. Its protein product is CASSFGDRGDEKLFF.

The rearrangement links TRBV9 to TRBJ2-2; possible D gene TRBD1, 6 bases. Trimming removed 3 bases from V and 1 base from J, with 13 bases in between. In germline, CDR1 is SGDLS, CDR2 YYNGEE. The CDR3 runs 16 residues. The CDR3 protein is CASSAQGMGNTGELFF. Written as DNA, the CDR3 is TGTGCCAGCAGCGCACAGGGTATGGGGAACACCGGGGAGCTGTTTTTT.